This TCR beta chain derives from a study of blood T cells in healthy people across ages (dated by TCRdb to between 2015 and 2016). For context, the study as a whole: In model experiments, template switching captured about one uniquely barcoded TCR beta cDNA molecule for every two T cells. Donors were grouped into four age groups: young (average 16 years), middle-aged (39), aged (62) and long-lived (about 89). To avoid experimental bias, donors of different ages were randomly spread across the sequencing lanes. Using the same blood draw, the study looked at two additional independent replicas of 1 million unique cDNA reads for two donors, one aged 18 to 30 and the other aged 80 or older. To track age-related changes in TCR beta repertoire diversity, the study relied on deep sequencing normalized with unique cDNA molecular identifiers.

Libraries were built with 5' RACE. Sequencing used an Illumina HiSeq 2500. The second PCR ran for about 7 to 11 cycles and used a J-beta primer mix along with a sample-barcoded 5' primer. A template-switch 5' adaptor carrying 12 random nucleotides introduced a unique molecular identifier onto each TCR beta cDNA molecule. Each sample yielded at least 3 million CDR3-containing paired-end reads. First-strand cDNA synthesis was performed from all RNA using the Mint cDNA synthesis kit, with priming by a TRBC-specific oligonucleotide. All cDNA was treated with uracil-DNA glycosylase and then went through a first 18-cycle PCR with the universal primers M1SS and BC2_uni_R. Regarding the original processing steps: Each sample was normalized by randomly selecting 1 million high-quality reads, each carrying a distinct molecular identifier. Instead of being binned into consensus sequences, reads with shared molecular identifiers were discarded. MiTCR, run with a Q25 quality threshold and the strictest error-elimination algorithm, handled CDR3 identification, clonotype clustering and error correction. A nonparametric unseen species model using Euler transformation provided a lower-bound estimate of total TCR beta diversity. The public sequencing data were trimmed at Q25 with fastp and processed into clonotypes with MiXCR by TCRdb, which kept only in-frame beta chains. A single entry per CDR3 protein holds the most common genes and DNA from its merged rows. The V and J calls were not made by the authors but by TCRdb's processing. Present in this sample are hundreds of thousands of distinct CDR3 sequences, roughly 64% of which were seen just once. The ten largest clones represent roughly 22% of the sample.

The 39 donors, aged about 6 to 95 years, were systemically healthy Caucasian individuals from Russia. Each donor gave approximately 9.4 milliliters of peripheral blood, drawn into EDTA-treated Vacutainer tubes. PBMCs were isolated by Ficoll-Paque density-gradient centrifugation, with at least 6.5 million obtained per sample. Total RNA, at least 6 micrograms per sample, was extracted from PBMCs with Trizol reagent. The percentages of naive CD45RAhigh/CD27high T cells were determined by flow cytometry on a PBMC aliquot from every donor. This clonotype showed up just a few times. Its specific antigen is unknown. Base qualities are not recorded, but no much larger clone differs from it by a single base. The research as a whole found: Since profiling was done on bulk unsorted PBMCs, naive and antigen-experienced compartments could not be conclusively compared. Estimates of total diversity based on one million sequenced T cells were regarded as lower bounds and as underestimates. As age increased, observed TCR beta diversity per million T cells dropped in a roughly linear way, and a significant reduction was already evident by age 40. The percentage of naive T cells measured by flow cytometry correlated strongly with observed TCR beta diversity. Donor CMV infection status was unknown, potentially confounding age-related changes in expanded clonotypes. Compared with the aged group, more naive CD4+ T cells, fewer expanded clones and increased TCR diversity were shown by the long-lived group, suggesting age selection.

V is cut by 2 bases and J by 6 bases, and the space between the germline ends is 12 bases. CDR1 is given as SGDLS and CDR2 as YYNGEE, both from the germline V gene. The CDR3 covers 13 residues, taking in both the cysteine and the phenylalanine. Only CDR3 DNA remains: 39 bases, in frame from the first base. The sequenced sample consisted of blood. The chain uses TRBV9 and TRBJ2-7; a tentative D match to TRBD2 spans 5 bases. This TCR was recovered from a man aged 30 to 45 in good health. For the CDR3, the sequence is CASSVRGGSEQYF. The DNA sequence is TGTGCCAGCAGCGTCCGGGGTGGCTCCGAGCAGTACTTC.